Following are 20 T cell receptor beta chains from one sample sequenced in a study of T cell repertoires in ileal Crohn's disease. Time point: neoterminal ileum biopsy at postoperative endoscopy, about 6 months after surgery. Profiled with immunoSEQ multiplex PCR; TCRdb holds only in-frame clones, not every one. Of about 59,000 clones listed, 85% to 90% are singletons. What was sequenced was ileal tissue. The receptors stem from an adult with Crohn's disease.

This chain links TRBV5-6 with TRBJ1-1; D may be TRBD1 (5 bases). The germline V and J ends were trimmed by 4 bases and 3 bases, with 16 bases remaining between them. Germline V lookup: CDR1 SGHDT, CDR2 YYEEEE. The CDR3 sequence is 15 residues long. The CDR3 DNA reads TGTGCCAGCAGCGTATTTTACAGGATTGACACTGAAGCTTTCTTT. Translating it yields CASSVFYRIDTEAFF.

The chain carries TRBV5-1 and TRBJ2-1; 7 bases map to TRBD1. The CDR3 is 16 amino acids. The ends lost 0 bases at V and 6 bases at J; junction bases unmatched: 9. Germline V gene lookup returns CDR1 SGHRS and CDR2 YFSETQ. This CDR3 reads CASSLDPTGAANEQFF. The CDR3 DNA is TGCGCCAGCAGCTTGGACCCCACAGGGGCGGCCAATGAGCAGTTCTTC.

This clone was observed a single time. The rearrangement links TRBV6-5 to TRBJ1-1; TRBD1 aligns across 9 bases. This CDR3 has 14 residues. Per the germline V gene, CDR1 is MNHEY and CDR2 is SVGAGI. Germline trimming cut 7 bases from V and 6 bases from J; bases unmatched to any gene: 9. The CDR3 is CASTGQGKGAEAFF. CDR3 coding DNA: TGTGCCAGCACAGGACAGGGGAAGGGCGCTGAAGCTTTCTTT.

V gene TRBV18 combines with J gene TRBJ2-3, with a weak D call TRBD2 (5 bases). CDR1 and CDR2 from the germline V gene are KGHSH and LQKENI. V lost 2 bases and J 6 bases, leaving 6 bases between the germline ends. This CDR3 is 12 amino acids long. The CDR3 spells CASSPWTDTQYF. The CDR3 DNA is TGTGCCAGCTCACCATGGACTGATACGCAGTATTTT.

This chain links TRBV19 with TRBJ2-7; TRBD2 matches at 9 bases. The CDR3 is 13 residues long. Germline V gives CDR1 LNHDA, CDR2 SQIVND (reference sequence). V was clipped by 6 bases and J by 1 base; unmatched bases: 1. CDR3 sequence reads: CASSLAGSYEQYF. The CDR3 DNA follows: TGTGCCAGTAGCCTAGCGGGGTCCTACGAGCAGTACTTC.

A word on this clone: Other DNA sequences in the same sample also yield this CDR3. The gene calls are TRBV11-2 and TRBJ2-7, with 7 bases fitting TRBD1. Germline CDR1 is SGHAT and CDR2 is FQNNGV. This CDR3 has 12 residues. The ends lost 5 bases at V and 3 bases at J; junction bases unmatched: 1. CDR3 sequence reads: CASSRDSYEQYV. The CDR3 region has the DNA TGTGCCAGCAGCAGGGACAGCTACGAGCAGTACGTC.

The chain recombines TRBV18 with TRBJ1-5; D may be TRBD1 (6 bases). Per the germline V gene, CDR1 is KGHSH and CDR2 is LQKENI. This CDR3 contains 14 residues. The V gene lost 6 bases and the J gene lost 5 bases, with 14 bases spanning the gap. This CDR3 is CASSPDRFDQPQHF. CDR3 bases: TGTGCCAGCTCCCCCGACAGGTTCGATCAGCCCCAGCATTTT.

The chain links TRBV2 to TRBJ2-1, with 8 positions matching TRBD2. Looked up from germline, CDR1 is SNHLY and CDR2 is FYNNEI. The CDR3 is 13 residues long. The V gene end was trimmed by 10 bases and the J gene end by 7 bases; junction bases not matched to a gene: 9. CDR3: CAIQRESPNEQFF. The CDR3 DNA reads as TGTGCCATACAGCGGGAGTCGCCGAATGAGCAGTTCTTC.

This clone occurred a few times. The chain joins TRBV28 to TRBJ2-5, with TRBD1 identical over 9 bases. The germline V gene has CDR1 MDHEN and CDR2 SYDVKM. The CDR3 sequence is 16 residues long. V dropped 6 bases and J dropped 0; count of bases not matched to a gene: 8. CDR3 protein: CASRIGGQGNQETQYF. CDR3 DNA: TGTGCCAGCAGAATCGGGGGACAGGGAAACCAAGAGACCCAGTACTTC.

The chain joins TRBV7-3 to TRBJ2-2; no reliable D call. Germline CDR1 is SGHTA and CDR2 is FQGTGA. V was trimmed by 6 bases and J by 5 bases, leaving 10 bases between them. The CDR3 runs 13 residues. The DNA for the CDR3 is TGTGCCAGCAGAGCTTTGAGTACCGGGGAGCTGTTTTTT. Protein product: CASRALSTGELFF.

The chain combines TRBV27 with TRBJ1-2, with D uncertain. The CDR3 contains 20 residues. CDR1 and CDR2 from the germline V gene are MNHEY and SMNVEV (reference sequence). Trimming took off 3 bases at V and 0 bases at J, with 26 bases between the two ends. CDR3 loop: CASSFSGSSPRPTPNYGYTF. The CDR3, as DNA: TGTGCCAGCAGTTTTTCCGGGTCTTCTCCGAGGCCCACACCTAACTATGGCTACACCTTC.

The V and J genes are TRBV30 and TRBJ1-4; D gene unclear. CDR3 length: 15 amino acids. V lost 2 bases, J lost 5 bases, and 15 bases lay in between. Looked up from germline, CDR1 is GTSNPN and CDR2 is SVGIG (reference sequence). CDR3 coding DNA: TGTGCCTGGAGTCGAAAAGTAGAGGAAAATGAAAAACTGTTTTTT. It yields the protein CAWSRKVEENEKLFF.

Written as DNA, the CDR3 is TGTGCCAGTACTGAGACAGGGCTTAACTATGGCTACACCTTC. It translates to CASTETGLNYGYTF. The gene calls are TRBV19 and TRBJ1-2, with 7 bases lining up with TRBD1. CDR3 length: 14 amino acids. Germline V gene data show CDR1 as LNHDA and CDR2 as SQIVND (reference sequence). V shed 7 bases, J shed 1 base, and the junction held 6 bases outside the gene matches.

The gene calls are TRBV9 and TRBJ2-7; the D is unclear. Deletions cut 0 bases from V and 0 bases from J, with 10 bases between. CDR3 length: 15 amino acids. CDR1 SGDLS and CDR2 YYNGEE come from the germline V gene. CDR3 residues: CASSVDSSPSYEQYF. The CDR3 bases are TGTGCCAGCAGCGTAGACAGCTCCCCCTCCTACGAGCAGTACTTC.

The chain carries TRBV15 and TRBJ2-7, with unresolved D. Trimming stripped 1 base from V and 5 bases from J, with 12 bases between. In germline, CDR1 is LNHNV, CDR2 YYDKDF (reference sequence). The CDR3 loop spans 14 amino acids. This CDR3 reads CATSRVTLTNEQYF. The CDR3 DNA reads TGTGCCACCAGCAGAGTTACACTAACGAACGAGCAGTACTTC.

The gene calls are TRBV18 and TRBJ1-6; D gene ambiguous. The CDR3 sequence is 16 residues long. The V end lost 6 bases, the J end lost 0 bases, and 12 bases lay between the germline ends. CDR1 and CDR2 (germline): KGHSH, LQKENI. In DNA, the CDR3 is TGTGCCAGCTCCCCCAACAGTTTCTCCTATAATTCACCCCTCCACTTT. Translated: CASSPNSFSYNSPLHF.

V gene TRBV12-5 combines with J gene TRBJ1-1, with D unresolved. Trimming shortened V by 2 bases and J by 3 bases, and 16 bases separated the two germline ends. CDR1 and CDR2 (germline): LGHNT, FRNRAP. This CDR3 has 16 amino acids. CDR3 in amino acids: CASGLPSPRQDTEAFF. The CDR3 nucleotides are TGTGCTAGTGGTTTGCCTTCCCCTCGCCAGGACACTGAAGCTTTCTTT.

V and J are TRBV10-2 and TRBJ1-1; no reliable D call. The CDR3 has 14 amino acids. Germline V gene lookup returns CDR1 WSHSY and CDR2 SAAADI. Trimming cost V 2 bases and J 2 bases, with 9 bases left between them. The CDR3: CASSEIASNTEAFF. The CDR3 bases are TGCGCCAGCAGTGAGATAGCCAGTAACACTGAAGCTTTCTTT.

The CDR3: CASSTGTSGGRSTGELFF. The CDR3, as DNA: TGTGCCAGCAGCACCGGGACTAGCGGGGGGAGGTCCACCGGGGAGCTGTTTTTT. This sequence joins TRBV5-4 and TRBJ2-2, with TRBD2 matching over 15 bases. Unmatched junction bases numbered 8, after V lost 4 bases and J lost 4 bases. CDR1 and CDR2 from the germline V gene are SGHNT and YYREEE (reference sequence). The CDR3 sequence is 18 residues long.

Only one count was recorded for this clone. J is TRBJ1-2 and V is TRBV11-2, with TRBD1 matching 9 bases. J lost 4 bases, V lost 5 bases, and 11 bases had no gene match. The germline V gene has CDR1 SGHAT and CDR2 FQNNGV. The CDR3 contains 16 residues. The CDR3, as DNA: TGTGCCAGCAGCCGTCCGGGACAGGGATTAGGCTATGGCTACACCTTC. Its protein is CASSRPGQGLGYGYTF.